Listed below are T cell receptor beta chains from one sample, sequenced in a study of T cells in Graves' hyperthyroidism and ophthalmopathy. TCRdb used MiXCR to reprocess the multiplex PCR reads, holding one entry per CDR3 protein. The sample contains 250,000 to 300,000 distinct CDR3 sequences, about 19% of which appear only once. The sequenced material came from blood. These TCRs come from a man aged 50 to 60 with Graves' ophthalmopathy. Each CDR3 is given with its conserved first and last residue. The order of the fields is D gene, clone size, V gene, J gene, CDR3 DNA, CDR3 protein. The D gene is left open where the match is weak. Rows may omit the clone size; those that give it use once, few, many or a size class.

d_call: -
clone_size: many
v_call: TRBV5-8
j_call: TRBJ2-3
cdr3_nt: TGTGCCAGCAGCTTGGAGACGCAGGGCGGAACGCAGTATTTT
cdr3_aa: CASSLETQGGTQYF

d_call: -
clone_size: few
v_call: TRBV28
j_call: TRBJ2-1
cdr3_nt: TGTGCCAGCAGTTTACAGAACGTGAATGAGCAGTTCTTC
cdr3_aa: CASSLQNVNEQFF

d_call: TRBD1
clone_size: many
v_call: TRBV7-3
j_call: TRBJ2-5
cdr3_nt: TGTGCCAGCAGCCTACAGGGGACGGACGAGACCCAGTACTTC
cdr3_aa: CASSLQGTDETQYF

d_call: TRBD2
clone_size: many
v_call: TRBV12-3/TRBV12-4
j_call: TRBJ2-5
cdr3_nt: TGTGCCAGCAGTCCCTTGGGACTAGCGGCGACCCAGTACTTC
cdr3_aa: CASSPLGLAATQYF

d_call: -
clone_size: many
v_call: TRBV6-6
j_call: TRBJ2-1
cdr3_nt: TGTGCCAGCAGTTACCGAACCGTCGGGAGCTCCTACAATGAGCAGTTCTTC
cdr3_aa: CASSYRTVGSSYNEQFF

d_call: TRBD2
clone_size: -
v_call: TRBV27
j_call: TRBJ2-7
cdr3_nt: TGTGCCAGCAGTTTATGGGGGACTAGCGGGAGGGCCGAGTCCTACGAGCAGTACTTC
cdr3_aa: CASSLWGTSGRAESYEQYF

d_call: -
clone_size: -
v_call: TRBV5-1
j_call: TRBJ2-2
cdr3_nt: TGCGCCAGCAGCTTGGAACCAACTTCCACCGGGGAGCTGTTTTTT
cdr3_aa: CASSLEPTSTGELFF

d_call: -
clone_size: many
v_call: TRBV28
j_call: TRBJ2-5
cdr3_nt: TGTGCCAGCAGTGTAATTGGAGAGACCCAGTACTTC
cdr3_aa: CASSVIGETQYF

d_call: -
clone_size: -
v_call: TRBV20-1
j_call: TRBJ1-2
cdr3_nt: TGCAGTGCTAGAGTCTCACGTAACTCAGGGGAGGGTGGCTACACCTTC
cdr3_aa: CSARVSRNSGEGGYTF

d_call: -
clone_size: many
v_call: TRBV5-1
j_call: TRBJ2-1
cdr3_nt: TGCGCCAGCGCGGTAGCGACTTACAATGAGCAGTTCTTC
cdr3_aa: CASAVATYNEQFF

d_call: TRBD2
clone_size: many
v_call: TRBV28
j_call: TRBJ2-3
cdr3_nt: TGTGCCAGCAGCCTAGCGGGAGAGTGGACAGATACGCAGTATTTT
cdr3_aa: CASSLAGEWTDTQYF

d_call: -
clone_size: many
v_call: TRBV20-1
j_call: TRBJ1-5
cdr3_nt: TGCAGTGCCCGGGACAATCAGCCCCAGCATTTT
cdr3_aa: CSARDNQPQHF

d_call: -
clone_size: many
v_call: TRBV2
j_call: TRBJ1-5
cdr3_nt: TGTGCCAGCAGGGGGACTTCAGCTAGCAATCAGCCCCAGCATTTT
cdr3_aa: CASRGTSASNQPQHF

d_call: TRBD1
clone_size: many
v_call: TRBV28
j_call: TRBJ2-5
cdr3_nt: TGTGCCAGCAGTTTGCGGGTTCCCGGGACAGGGAGTGCAGAGACCCAGTACTTC
cdr3_aa: CASSLRVPGTGSAETQYF

d_call: TRBD2
clone_size: -
v_call: TRBV7-2
j_call: TRBJ2-4
cdr3_nt: TGTGCCAGCAGCTTAATAATGAGCGGCCGGGGGGAGGCCAAAAACATTCAGTACTTC
cdr3_aa: CASSLIMSGRGEAKNIQYF

d_call: TRBD1
clone_size: -
v_call: TRBV27
j_call: TRBJ2-7
cdr3_nt: TGTGCCAGCAGTGCCTCGTCAGACAGGGGTTACGAGCAGTACTTC
cdr3_aa: CASSASSDRGYEQYF

d_call: -
clone_size: few
v_call: TRBV29-1
j_call: TRBJ1-1
cdr3_nt: TGCAGCGTTGAATCGGGGTACACTGAAGCTTTCTTT
cdr3_aa: CSVESGYTEAFF

d_call: -
clone_size: few
v_call: TRBV6-5
j_call: TRBJ2-1
cdr3_nt: TGTGCCAGCAGTTACTCCAATAATGAGCAGTTCTTC
cdr3_aa: CASSYSNNEQFF

d_call: TRBD2
clone_size: -
v_call: TRBV6-2/TRBV6-3
j_call: TRBJ2-1
cdr3_nt: TGTGCCAGCAGTTACTCGTCGTCTAGCGGGAGTAGGGATGAGCAGTTCTTC
cdr3_aa: CASSYSSSSGSRDEQFF

d_call: -
clone_size: few
v_call: TRBV28
j_call: TRBJ1-3
cdr3_nt: TGTGCCAGCAGCTCGGACATTTACTCTGGAAACACCATATATTTT
cdr3_aa: CASSSDIYSGNTIYF

d_call: -
clone_size: -
v_call: TRBV7-9
j_call: TRBJ1-1
cdr3_nt: TGTGCCAGCAGCTTAGTAGGCCCGAACACTGAAACTTTCTTT
cdr3_aa: CASSLVGPNTETFF

d_call: -
clone_size: -
v_call: TRBV3-1
j_call: TRBJ1-4
cdr3_nt: TGTGCCAGCAGCCAAGGTTCAGGGCAAAAACTGTTTTTT
cdr3_aa: CASSQGSGQKLFF

d_call: -
clone_size: few
v_call: TRBV28
j_call: TRBJ2-7
cdr3_nt: TGTGCCAGCAGTTCCCCCAGGGGACAAAGCTACGAGCAGTACTTC
cdr3_aa: CASSSPRGQSYEQYF

d_call: TRBD2
clone_size: many
v_call: TRBV20-1
j_call: TRBJ2-3
cdr3_nt: TGCAGTGCTAGAGATCTCTTAGCGGGAGTGAGGCCAGATACGCAGTATTTT
cdr3_aa: CSARDLLAGVRPDTQYF

d_call: -
clone_size: many
v_call: TRBV9
j_call: TRBJ2-3
cdr3_nt: TGTGCCAGCAGCGCCCTTTGGGGGAGTACAGATACGCAGTATTTT
cdr3_aa: CASSALWGSTDTQYF

d_call: TRBD1
clone_size: few
v_call: TRBV6-1
j_call: TRBJ1-1
cdr3_nt: TGTGCCAGCAGTAACGGACAGGGAGGAGGAGCTTTCTTT
cdr3_aa: CASSNGQGGGAFF

d_call: TRBD2
clone_size: few
v_call: TRBV11-3
j_call: TRBJ2-7
cdr3_nt: TGTGCCAGCAGCCTAGCGGAGGGCAGCTCCTACGAGCAGTACTTC
cdr3_aa: CASSLAEGSSYEQYF

d_call: -
clone_size: few
v_call: TRBV5-1
j_call: TRBJ2-7
cdr3_nt: TGCGCCAGCAGCTTGGTAGGAGGGCCTTACGAGCAGTACTTC
cdr3_aa: CASSLVGGPYEQYF

d_call: TRBD2
clone_size: -
v_call: TRBV28
j_call: TRBJ2-5
cdr3_nt: TGTGCCAGCAGCCTCGGGAGCGGGAGCCAGAAGACCCAGTACTTC
cdr3_aa: CASSLGSGSQKTQYF

d_call: -
clone_size: -
v_call: TRBV12-3/TRBV12-4
j_call: TRBJ1-5
cdr3_nt: TGTGCCAGCAGAACAGGGTATAGCAATCAGCCCCAGCATTTT
cdr3_aa: CASRTGYSNQPQHF

d_call: TRBD2
clone_size: -
v_call: TRBV27
j_call: TRBJ2-5
cdr3_nt: TGTGCCAGCAGTCCGAGACTAGCCGCCGTGGAGACCCAGTACTTC
cdr3_aa: CASSPRLAAVETQYF

d_call: TRBD2
clone_size: many
v_call: TRBV20-1
j_call: TRBJ2-1
cdr3_nt: TGCAGTGCTCCGGGACTAGCGGGAAACAATGAGCAGTTCTTC
cdr3_aa: CSAPGLAGNNEQFF